Each of the 27 T cell receptor beta chains below was sequenced from the same sample in a study of T cell repertoires in cytomegalovirus infection. Each CDR3 protein is one row after TCRdb ran MiXCR on the reads. Here the sample spans some 320,000 distinct CDR3 sequences, just under 30% being singletons. Their specific antigens are unknown. Sequenced material: cultured PBMCs, taken from culture after CMV antigen stimulation. Source of these receptors: a human donor in good health (CMV status not recorded). Some clones in this sample may be carry-over from other donors' samples.

The J gene is TRBJ1-1, the V gene TRBV15, with D unresolved. V was cut by 3 bases and J by 2 bases, with 16 bases left in between. Per the germline V gene, CDR1 is LNHNV and CDR2 is YYDKDF (reference sequence). This CDR3 has 16 residues. The CDR3, as DNA: TGTGCCACCAGCAGCATCGGTAGTGTATTTAACACTGAAGCTTTCTTT. Amino acids: CATSSIGSVFNTEAFF.

V gene TRBV19 combines with J gene TRBJ1-6; TRBD1 is a possible D gene (6 bases). V dropped 5 bases and J dropped 14 bases, with 19 bases sitting between them. The CDR3 is made up of 14 amino acids. CDR1 LNHDA and CDR2 SQIVND come from the germline V gene (reference sequence). The CDR3 reads CASSPGHYEGSLHF. Here the CDR3 DNA reads TGTGCCAGTAGTCCGGGACACTACGAGGGTTCCCTCCACTTT.

The chain combines TRBV2 with TRBJ1-3; D uncertain. Germline CDR1 is SNHLY and CDR2 is FYNNEI. This CDR3 contains 13 residues. The V and J ends lost 4 bases and 4 bases respectively, with 8 bases between them. CDR3 amino acids: CASSVRSGNTIYF. The CDR3 DNA sequence: TGTGCCAGCAGTGTTCGTTCCGGAAACACCATATATTTT.

This clonotype was observed at least ten times. V gene TRBV7-8 combines with J gene TRBJ2-1; 9 positions agree with TRBD2. Germline CDR1 reads SGHVS; CDR2 reads FQNEAQ. This CDR3 comprises 15 residues. J lost 8 bases, V lost 3 bases, and 8 bases had no gene match. The CDR3 region has the DNA TGTGCCAGCAGCTTCCGCGAGGGACTAGCCCATGAGCAGTTCTTC. It translates to CASSFREGLAHEQFF.

The table lists this clonotype with a few counts. The V gene is TRBV7-9, the J gene TRBJ1-5; weak D call: TRBD1 (6 bases). The V end lost 5 bases, the J end lost 7 bases, and 15 bases lay between the germline ends. The CDR3 is 14 amino acids. The V gene's germline CDR1 is SEHNR and CDR2 FQNEAQ (reference sequence). CDR3 nucleotides: TGTGCCAGCAGCGCGGGACAAAATAGACAGCCCCAGCATTTT. Translation gives CASSAGQNRQPQHF.

The gene calls are TRBV5-4 and TRBJ1-4, with D uncertain. Between the trimmed V and J ends, which lost 4 bases and 1 base, there was a span of 8 bases. From germline, CDR1 is SGHNT and CDR2 YYREEE (reference sequence). The CDR3 has 14 residues. The CDR3 protein is CASSTGKTNEKLFF. The CDR3 nucleotides are TGTGCCAGCAGCACCGGGAAAACTAATGAAAAACTGTTTTTT.

The V call is TRBV4-1, the J call TRBJ2-1, with D perhaps being TRBD1 or TRBD2 (6 bases each). The germline V and J ends were trimmed by 1 base and 0 bases, with 16 bases remaining between them. Germline V gene data show CDR1 as MGHRA and CDR2 as YSYEKL. This CDR3 comprises 18 residues. The chain's CDR3 is CASSQVGGFSSSYNEQFF. The CDR3 DNA follows: TGCGCCAGCAGCCAAGTCGGGGGCTTCTCGAGCTCCTACAATGAGCAGTTCTTC.

The chain combines TRBV10-3 with TRBJ2-6; D not certain. The germline V gene has CDR1 ENHRY and CDR2 SYGVKD. The CDR3 loop spans 14 amino acids. The germline V and J ends were trimmed by 8 bases and 2 bases, with 10 bases remaining between them. The CDR3 protein is CAILPGAGANVLTF. The DNA of the CDR3 is TGTGCCATCCTCCCGGGTGCTGGGGCCAACGTCCTGACTTTC.

The chain joins TRBV24-1 to TRBJ2-6; D unclear. Trimming took 4 bases from V and 0 from J, leaving 0 bases between them. CDR1 and CDR2 (germline): KGHDR, SFDVKD. This CDR3 comprises 13 residues. The CDR3 nucleotides are TGTGCCACCAGTGACTCTGGGGCCAACGTCCTGACTTTC. The encoded protein is CATSDSGANVLTF.

This clonotype was seen a few times. The rearrangement links TRBV12-3 or TRBV12-4 to TRBJ1-2; D remains unclear. This CDR3 comprises 16 residues. V lost 1 base, J lost 7 bases, and 19 bases lay in between. CDR3 sequence: CASSLGPGRPVVGYTF. The CDR3 coding sequence is TGTGCCAGCAGTTTAGGGCCCGGCAGGCCGGTGGTTGGCTACACCTTC.

The V and J genes are TRBV10-3 and TRBJ1-3, with D maybe TRBD1 (5 bases). The V gene lost 2 bases and the J gene lost 5 bases, with 19 bases spanning the gap. The CDR3 loop spans 17 amino acids. Germline CDR1 ENHRY, CDR2 SYGVKD. The CDR3 region has the DNA TGTGCCATCAGTGAGGGCCGGTCAACAGGCCCCCGAAACACCATATATTTT. This translates into CAISEGRSTGPRNTIYF.

This clonotype has ten or more counts. The J gene is TRBJ2-3, the V gene TRBV7-2; D is unresolved. This CDR3 spans 15 amino acids. Germline V gives CDR1 SGHTA, CDR2 FQGNSA. V shed 8 bases and J shed 2 bases, with 17 bases lying between them. Written as DNA, the CDR3 is TGTGCCAGCTCCCTAGGCGCCACTTACACAGATACGCAGTATTTT. Its protein is CASSLGATYTDTQYF. Full variable domain (remainder filled in from reference TRBV7-2 and TRBJ2-3): GAGVSQSPSNKVTEKGKDVELRCDPISGHTALYWYRQSLGQGLEFLIYFQGNSAPDKSGLPSDRFSAERTGGSVSTLTIQRTQQEDSAVYLCASSLGATYTDTQYFGPGTRLTVL.

The chain recombines TRBV3-1 with TRBJ2-5; perhaps D is TRBD1 or TRBD2 (6 bases each). CDR1 and CDR2 from the germline V gene are LGHDT and YNNKEL (reference sequence). This CDR3 has 13 amino acids. The V and J ends lost 4 bases and 4 bases respectively, with 10 bases between them. The CDR3 protein is CASSRGAGETQYF. The CDR3 nucleotides read TGTGCCAGCAGCCGGGGGGCCGGAGAGACCCAGTACTTC.

The chain links TRBV19 to TRBJ1-1; 8 bases match TRBD1. CDR3 length: 15 amino acids. V dropped 6 bases and J dropped 5; count of bases not matched to a gene: 11. The germline gives CDR1 LNHDA, CDR2 SQIVND (reference sequence). Here the CDR3 reads CASSGFQGAGTEAFF. Written as DNA, the CDR3 is TGTGCCAGTAGCGGATTTCAGGGGGCGGGTACTGAAGCTTTCTTT. The whole variable domain, filled in from reference TRBV19 and TRBJ1-1, reads DGGITQSPKYLFRKEGQNVTLSCEQNLNHDAMYWYRQDPGQGLRLIYYSQIVNDFQKGDIAEGYSVSREKKESFPLTVTSAQKNPTAFYLCASSGFQGAGTEAFFGQGTRLTVV.

The chain recombines TRBV7-8 with TRBJ2-1; 8 positions match TRBD2. The CDR3 is 16 amino acids. The V gene end was trimmed by 0 bases and the J gene end by 6 bases; junction bases not matched to a gene: 7. From germline, CDR1 is SGHVS and CDR2 FQNEAQ. CDR3 amino acids: CASSLARLAGLNEQFF. CDR3 in DNA: TGTGCCAGCAGCTTAGCGCGTCTAGCGGGCCTCAATGAGCAGTTCTTC.

V is TRBV6-1 and J is TRBJ2-3; no firm D call. The germline V gene encodes CDR1 MNHNS and CDR2 SASEGT. This CDR3 region has 10 residues. V lost 6 bases and J lost 6, with 4 bases in between. The CDR3 DNA reads TGTGCCAGCAGGACGGATACGCAGTATTTT. This codes for CASRTDTQYF.

This chain joins TRBV6-2 or TRBV6-3 and TRBJ2-5; possibly TRBD1 or TRBD2 for D (5 bases each). Trimming cost V 3 bases and J 5 bases, with 13 bases left between them. Germline CDR1 and CDR2: MNHEY and SVGEGT. The CDR3 extends over 14 amino acids. The CDR3 region has the DNA TGTGCCAGCAGTTATGGGACCTTAGGCGAGACCCAGTACTTC. It encodes CASSYGTLGETQYF.

This sequence joins TRBV15 and TRBJ2-7; TRBD2 agrees at 10 bases. The CDR3 loop spans 15 amino acids. CDR1 is LNHNV, CDR2 YYDKDF, per germline (reference sequence). With V trimmed by 0 bases and J by 3 bases, 2 bases remained unmatched. CDR3 sequence reads: CATSRDLAGDYEQYF. CDR3 DNA sequence: TGTGCCACCAGCAGAGATCTAGCGGGGGACTACGAGCAGTACTTC.

This clonotype was seen a handful of times. This chain links TRBV6-5 with TRBJ2-2; 8 bases match TRBD1. The CDR3 consists of 14 residues. V was clipped by 6 bases and J by 8 bases; unmatched bases: 8. Germline CDR1 and CDR2: MNHEY and SVGAGI. The CDR3 here is CASSLDRGGGELFF. The CDR3 nucleotides are TGTGCCAGCAGCCTTGACAGGGGAGGTGGGGAGCTGTTTTTT.

The chain employs TRBV4-1 and TRBJ1-2; tentatively, D is TRBD1 (5 bases). Germline V gene sequence: CDR1 MGHRA, CDR2 YSYEKL. This CDR3 contains 15 residues. Between the trimmed V and J ends, which lost 1 base and 0 bases, there was a span of 9 bases. The CDR3: CASSQATGSNYGYTF. DNA for the CDR3: TGCGCCAGCAGCCAAGCCACAGGCTCTAACTATGGCTACACCTTC.

The chain has TRBV9 and TRBJ2-3; 7 bases line up with TRBD1. Germline-derived CDR1 and CDR2 are SGDLS and YYNGEE. With V trimmed by 3 bases and J by 2 bases, 6 bases remained unmatched. The CDR3 has 15 residues. CDR3 bases: TGTGCCAGCAGCGCCCGGGACAGTAACACAGATACGCAGTATTTT. Translating gives CASSARDSNTDTQYF.

V and J are TRBV28 and TRBJ1-1; maybe TRBD1 (6 bases). The CDR3 has 15 amino acids. Germline V gives CDR1 MDHEN, CDR2 SYDVKM. V was trimmed by 4 bases and J by 4 bases, leaving 16 bases between them. The CDR3 loop reads CASSSPGGQSTEAFF. The CDR3, as DNA: TGTGCCAGCAGTTCCCCGGGAGGACAGAGCACTGAAGCTTTCTTT.

The chain recombines TRBV29-1 with TRBJ2-5; the D is unclear. Germline V gene lookup returns CDR1 SQVTM and CDR2 ANQGSEA. V was cut by 8 bases and J by 5 bases, with 18 bases left in between. This CDR3 contains 13 residues. The CDR3 here is CSSRPGPRETQYF. The CDR3, as DNA: TGCAGCTCAAGACCCGGGCCTCGGGAGACCCAGTACTTC.

V and J are TRBV20-1 and TRBJ2-7; 9 nucleotides line up with TRBD2. The V gene end was trimmed by 0 bases and the J gene end by 4 bases; junction bases not matched to a gene: 7. This CDR3 region has 15 residues. Germline V gene data show CDR1 as DFQATT and CDR2 as SNEGSKA (reference sequence). CDR3 protein: CSARDPAGGPYEQYF. In DNA form, the CDR3 reads TGCAGTGCTAGAGATCCGGCGGGGGGGCCTTACGAGCAGTACTTC.

The chain employs TRBV2 and TRBJ1-1; D might be TRBD1 (6 bases). The CDR3 contains 15 residues. Germline V CDR1 and CDR2: SNHLY, FYNNEI. The V end was cut by 5 bases, the J end by 5 bases, with 18 bases between. The CDR3 loop is CASSYVPTGKTEAFF. The CDR3 DNA follows: TGTGCCAGCAGTTACGTTCCTACAGGGAAGACTGAAGCTTTCTTT.

This clonotype was picked up a small number of times. This sequence joins TRBV6-1 and TRBJ2-5; tentative D call: TRBD2 (5 bases). The CDR3 spans 16 residues. CDR1 is MNHNS and CDR2 is SASEGT in the germline V gene. V was cut by 1 base and J by 1 base, with 13 bases left in between. The CDR3, as DNA: TGTGCCAGCAGTGAAGGAATAGGAGGTACCCAAGAGACCCAGTACTTC. It encodes CASSEGIGGTQETQYF.

Only a few counts were recorded for this clonotype. The CDR3, as DNA: TGTGCCAGCAGTGTGGACGGCTTTAGCAATCAGCCCCAGCATTTT. Protein product: CASSVDGFSNQPQHF. V is TRBV12-3 or TRBV12-4 and J is TRBJ1-5, with no clear D. V was cut by 5 bases and J by 0 bases, with 11 bases left in between. This CDR3 spans 15 amino acids.